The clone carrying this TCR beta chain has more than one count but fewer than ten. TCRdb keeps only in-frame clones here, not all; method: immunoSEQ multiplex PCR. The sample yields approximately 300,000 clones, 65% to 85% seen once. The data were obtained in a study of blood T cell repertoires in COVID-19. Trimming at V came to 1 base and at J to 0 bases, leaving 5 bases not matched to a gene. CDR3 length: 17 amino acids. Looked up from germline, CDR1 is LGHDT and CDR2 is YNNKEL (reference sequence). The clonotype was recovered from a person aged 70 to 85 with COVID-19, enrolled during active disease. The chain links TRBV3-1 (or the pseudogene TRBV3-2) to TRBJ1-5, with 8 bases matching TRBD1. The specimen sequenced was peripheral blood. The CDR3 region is CASSQGTGHYSNQPQHF. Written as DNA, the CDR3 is TGTGCCAGCAGCCAAGGGACAGGGCACTATAGCAATCAGCCCCAGCATTTT.